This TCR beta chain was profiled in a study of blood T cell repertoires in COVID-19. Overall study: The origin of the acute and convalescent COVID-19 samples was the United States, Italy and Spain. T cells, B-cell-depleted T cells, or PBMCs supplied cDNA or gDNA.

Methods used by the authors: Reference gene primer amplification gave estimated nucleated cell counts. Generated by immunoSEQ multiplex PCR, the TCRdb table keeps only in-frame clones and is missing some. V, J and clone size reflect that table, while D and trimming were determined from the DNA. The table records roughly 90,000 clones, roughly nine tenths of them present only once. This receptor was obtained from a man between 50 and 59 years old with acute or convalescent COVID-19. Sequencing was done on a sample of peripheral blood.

In DNA form, the CDR3 reads TGTGCCAGCAGCCAAGATCAGGGACTAGGAATCAATGAGCAGTTCTTC. The encoded protein is CASSQDQGLGINEQFF. V is TRBV14 and J is TRBJ2-1; the match to TRBD2 covers 8 bases. The germline CDR1 and CDR2 sequences are SGHDN and FVKESK. The CDR3 consists of 16 residues. J lost 6 bases, V lost 0 bases, and 7 bases had no gene match.